This note documents a single T cell receptor (beta chain) sequence. What it binds is not known. Germline CDR1 SGHDN, CDR2 FVKESK. The CDR3 length is 15 residues. V was cut by 3 bases and J by 4 bases, with 12 bases left in between. The sample originates from a study of blood T cells in healthy people across ages. Points from the study as a whole: Higher diversity, along with more naive CD4+ cells, distinguished long-lived donors from aged donors. The percentage of naive T cells correlated strongly with TCR beta diversity.

Each donor was a healthy Caucasian individual from Russia, aged roughly 6 to 95. Each donor gave about 9.3 milliliters of peripheral blood. The authors ran a second PCR of about 6 to 11 cycles using a sample-barcoded 5' primer and a J-beta primer mix. MiXCR was run by TCRdb on the 5' RACE reads, yielding one entry per CDR3 protein. The table has over 950,000 distinct CDR3 sequences, 35% to 40% seen once. The chain couples TRBV14 to TRBJ2-2, with D possibly matching TRBD2 (6 bases). The TCR originated in a man between 18 and 29 years old in good health. The specimen was blood. The CDR3 bases are TGTGCCAGCAGCCATCTTCAGGGAGGCACCGGGGAGCTGTTTTTT. Amino acids: CASSHLQGGTGELFF.